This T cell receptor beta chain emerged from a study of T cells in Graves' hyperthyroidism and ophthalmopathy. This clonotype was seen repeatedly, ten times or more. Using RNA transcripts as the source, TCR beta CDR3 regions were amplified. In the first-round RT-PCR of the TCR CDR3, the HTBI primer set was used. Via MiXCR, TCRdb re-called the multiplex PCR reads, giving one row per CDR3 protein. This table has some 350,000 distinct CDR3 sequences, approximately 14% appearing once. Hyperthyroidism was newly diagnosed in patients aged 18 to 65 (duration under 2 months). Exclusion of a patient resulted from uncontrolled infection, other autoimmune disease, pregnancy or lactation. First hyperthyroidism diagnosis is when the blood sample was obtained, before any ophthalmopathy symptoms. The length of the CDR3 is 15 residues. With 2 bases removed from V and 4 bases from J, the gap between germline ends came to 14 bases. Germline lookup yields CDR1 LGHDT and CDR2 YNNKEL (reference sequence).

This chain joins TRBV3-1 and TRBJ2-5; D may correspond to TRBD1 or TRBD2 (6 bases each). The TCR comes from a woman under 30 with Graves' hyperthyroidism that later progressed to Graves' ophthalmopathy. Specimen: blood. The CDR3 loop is CASSQSHGGGETQYF. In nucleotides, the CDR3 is TGTGCCAGCAGCCAAAGTCACGGGGGCGGAGAGACCCAGTACTTC.